This passage covers 8 T cell receptor beta chains from one sample sequenced in a study of blood T cell repertoires in COVID-19. TCRdb's copy holds only in-frame clones and misses some; the assay was immunoSEQ multiplex PCR. The sample lists about 66,000 clones, approximately 80% occurring once. The source material was peripheral blood. These TCRs come from a man aged 55-75 years with acute or convalescent COVID-19.

V usage is TRBV18 and J usage is TRBJ1-5; possibly TRBD1 for D (5 bases). Germline V lookup: CDR1 KGHSH, CDR2 LQKENI. The CDR3 is 13 residues long. Deletions cut 3 bases from V and 4 bases from J, with 7 bases between. This CDR3 reads CASSPTDNQPQHF. The CDR3 DNA is TGTGCCAGCTCACCGACAGATAATCAGCCCCAGCATTTT.

The chain links TRBV4-2 to TRBJ1-1; possible D gene TRBD1, 6 bases. The V gene's germline CDR1 is LGHNA and CDR2 YNFKEQ. The CDR3 contains 15 residues. V lost 4 bases to trimming and J lost 1 base, with 13 bases between them. The CDR3 DNA reads TGTGCCAGCAGCCCCTCCGGGACACCGAACACTGAAGCTTTCTTT. It encodes CASSPSGTPNTEAFF.

V usage is TRBV24-1 and J usage is TRBJ2-2, with a tentative D call TRBD1 (5 bases). V was clipped by 7 bases and J by 4 bases, with 9 bases between them. The CDR3 has 13 residues. Germline assignment: CDR1 KGHDR and CDR2 SFDVKD. CDR3 bases: TGTGCCACCAGAGGTGGGGCCACCGGGGAGCTGTTTTTT. It specifies CATRGGATGELFF.

This CDR3 reads CASSPVTLKQETQYF. The DNA for the CDR3 is TGTGCCAGCAGCCCTGTTACACTAAAACAAGAGACCCAGTACTTC. The chain is built from TRBV3-1 (or the pseudogene TRBV3-2) and TRBJ2-5; D unresolved. The CDR3 covers 15 residues. The ends were cut back, 4 bases at V and 2 bases at J, with 14 bases in the middle. Germline CDR1 and CDR2: LGHDT and YNNKEL (reference sequence).

V usage is TRBV6-2 or TRBV6-3 and J usage is TRBJ1-1; TRBD1 agrees at 7 bases. With V trimmed by 5 bases and J by 0 bases, 6 bases remained unmatched. Germline V CDR1 and CDR2: MNHEY, SVGEGT. There are 15 residues in the CDR3. The CDR3 here is CASSTGQTMNTEAFF. The CDR3, as DNA: TGTGCCAGCAGTACGGGACAGACCATGAACACTGAAGCTTTCTTT.

This rearrangement joins TRBV19 to TRBJ1-5, with a weak D call TRBD1 (6 bases). V was shortened by 2 bases and J by 2 bases, with 13 bases between the two germline ends. The germline V gene encodes CDR1 LNHDA and CDR2 SQIVND (reference sequence). The CDR3 contains 16 residues. The CDR3 bases are TGTGCCAGTAGTATATGGGGGGGCTGGGGCAATCAGCCCCAGCATTTT. The encoded protein is CASSIWGGWGNQPQHF. The full variable domain, its missing parts supplied by reference TRBV19 and TRBJ1-5, is DGGITQSPKYLFRKEGQNVTLSCEQNLNHDAMYWYRQDPGQGLRLIYYSQIVNDFQKGDIAEGYSVSREKKESFPLTVTSAQKNPTAFYLCASSIWGGWGNQPQHFGDGTRLSIL.

The genes are TRBV28 and TRBJ1-6; TRBD1 agrees at 7 bases. The germline gives CDR1 MDHEN, CDR2 SYDVKM. J was trimmed by 5 bases and V by 8 bases; bases with no gene match: 6. CDR3 length: 14 amino acids. The CDR3 is CASGTTGDNSPLHF. The CDR3 DNA follows: TGTGCCAGCGGTACAACAGGGGATAATTCACCCCTCCACTTT.

This clone appeared once. The gene calls are TRBV19 and TRBJ2-7; D is perhaps TRBD2 (6 bases). This CDR3 has 13 amino acids. Trimming removed 6 bases from V and 2 bases from J, with 11 bases in between. Per germline, CDR1 LNHDA and CDR2 SQIVND (reference sequence). The CDR3 nucleotides read TGTGCCAGTAGCCCGGGGGTCACCTACGAGCAGTACTTC. It translates to CASSPGVTYEQYF.